This section outlines one T cell receptor beta chain sequence together with its context. The CDR3 totals 15 residues. CDR1 LGHDT and CDR2 YNNKEL come from the germline V gene (reference sequence). V dropped 0 bases and J dropped 4 bases, with 10 bases sitting between them. In the authors' workflow: Reference gene primers were amplified, and this amplification served to estimate nucleated cell counts. This table comes from immunoSEQ multiplex PCR, and its TCRdb copy is limited to in-frame clones, with some not included. D and trimming come from the DNA, and the V and J calls and clone size come from that table. The table shows around 220,000 clones, with approximately 78% occurring only once. The data belong to a study of blood T cell repertoires in COVID-19. About the research overall: T cells, B-cell-depleted T cells, or PBMCs supplied cDNA or gDNA.

V is TRBV3-1 (or the pseudogene TRBV3-2) and J is TRBJ1-3; D remains ambiguous. The sequenced sample was peripheral blood. The clonotype originates from a woman over 75 with acute or convalescent COVID-19. CDR3 in DNA: TGTGCCAGCAGCCAAGATGCGAACCGGGGAAACACCATATATTTT. Protein: CASSQDANRGNTIYF.